This T cell receptor (beta chain) came from a study of OX40 agonist ivuxolimab in advanced cancers. Study-wide context: Every 2 weeks, patients received ivuxolimab intravenously, dosed at 0.01 to 10 mg/kg. Earlier anti-PD-1, anti-PD-L1 or anti-CTLA-4 therapy was permitted; about 39% had received some. Subjects had a mean age of around 63 years, with a range of 23 to 79; around 80% were male.

In regard to this clone: Its antigen is currently unknown.

The method was immunoSEQ multiplex PCR; TCRdb's version includes in-frame clones alone and lacks a portion of them. This table has approximately 65,000 clones, around 90% appearing once. Overall study results and limits: Some patients without response likewise showed low normalized clonal expansion.

The sequence came from an adult with an advanced solid tumor such as melanoma, head and neck, liver or kidney cancer. Sequencing was performed on CD4+ or CD8+ T cells sorted from blood, taken in a trial of the OX40 agonist ivuxolimab.

The CDR3 DNA reads as TGTGCCATCAGTGAGTCGTGGACCGCTGCCTACGAGCAGTACTTC. Amino acids: CAISESWTAAYEQYF. V usage is TRBV10-3 and J usage is TRBJ2-7; D gene unclear. The CDR3 extends over 15 amino acids. The V gene's germline CDR1 is ENHRY and CDR2 SYGVKD. V lost 0 bases to trimming and J lost 2 bases, with 11 bases between them.